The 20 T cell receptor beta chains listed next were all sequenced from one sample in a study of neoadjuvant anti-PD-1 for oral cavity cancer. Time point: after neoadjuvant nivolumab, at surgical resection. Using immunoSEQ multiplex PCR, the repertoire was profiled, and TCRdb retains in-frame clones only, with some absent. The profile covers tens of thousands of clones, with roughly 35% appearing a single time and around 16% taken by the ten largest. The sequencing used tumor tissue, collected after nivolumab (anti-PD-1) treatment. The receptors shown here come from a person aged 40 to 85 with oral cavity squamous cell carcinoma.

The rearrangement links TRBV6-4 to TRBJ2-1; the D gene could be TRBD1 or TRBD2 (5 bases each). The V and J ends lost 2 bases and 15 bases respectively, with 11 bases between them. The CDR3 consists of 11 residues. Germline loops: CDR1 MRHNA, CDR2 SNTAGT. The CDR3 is CASSDGGRPFF. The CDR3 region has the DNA TGTGCCAGCAGTGACGGGGGTAGGCCGTTCTTC.

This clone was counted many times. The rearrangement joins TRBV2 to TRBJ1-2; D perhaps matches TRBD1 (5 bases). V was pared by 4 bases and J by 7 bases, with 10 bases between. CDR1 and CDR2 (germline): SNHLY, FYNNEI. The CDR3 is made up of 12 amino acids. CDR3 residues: CASSGDGGGYTF. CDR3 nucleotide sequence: TGTGCCAGCAGTGGAGATGGGGGTGGCTACACCTTC.

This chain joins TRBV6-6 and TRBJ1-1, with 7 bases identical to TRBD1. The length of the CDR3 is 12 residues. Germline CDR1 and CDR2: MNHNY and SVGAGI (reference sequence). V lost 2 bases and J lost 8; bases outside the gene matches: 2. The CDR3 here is CASSYEDREAFF. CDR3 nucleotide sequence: TGTGCCAGCAGTTACGAGGACAGGGAAGCTTTCTTT.

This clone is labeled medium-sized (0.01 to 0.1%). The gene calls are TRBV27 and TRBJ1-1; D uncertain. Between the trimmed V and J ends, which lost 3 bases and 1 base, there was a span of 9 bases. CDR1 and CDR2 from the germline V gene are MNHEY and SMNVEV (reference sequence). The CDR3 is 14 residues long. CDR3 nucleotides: TGTGCCAGCAGTTTTCGGTCCCAGAACACTGAAGCTTTCTTT. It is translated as CASSFRSQNTEAFF.

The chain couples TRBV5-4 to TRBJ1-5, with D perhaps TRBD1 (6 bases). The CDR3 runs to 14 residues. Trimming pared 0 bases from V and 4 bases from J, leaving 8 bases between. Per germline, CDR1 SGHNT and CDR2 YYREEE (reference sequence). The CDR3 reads CASSLGGGNQPQHF. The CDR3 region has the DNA TGTGCCAGCAGCTTGGGAGGGGGGAATCAGCCCCAGCATTTT.

Here the CDR3 DNA reads TGTGCCTGGGGGGTCTCTGGCTACACCTTC. Protein sequence: CAWGVSGYTF. This chain joins TRBV30 and TRBJ1-2; unclear D gene. Germline V gives CDR1 GTSNPN, CDR2 SVGIG (reference sequence). CDR3 length: 10 amino acids. The V gene lost 5 bases and the J gene lost 7 bases, with 8 bases spanning the gap.

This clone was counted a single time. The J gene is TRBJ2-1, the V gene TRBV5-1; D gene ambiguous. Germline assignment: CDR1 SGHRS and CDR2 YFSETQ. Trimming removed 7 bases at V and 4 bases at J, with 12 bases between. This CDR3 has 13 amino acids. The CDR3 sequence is CASQRDLYNEQFF. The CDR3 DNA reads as TGCGCCAGCCAGCGTGACCTATACAATGAGCAGTTCTTC.

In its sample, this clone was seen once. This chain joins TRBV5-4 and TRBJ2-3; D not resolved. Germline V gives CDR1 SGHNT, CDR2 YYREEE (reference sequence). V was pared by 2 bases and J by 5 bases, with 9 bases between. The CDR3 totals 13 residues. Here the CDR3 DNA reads TGTGCCAGCAGCTTCTTCGAGGTAGATACGCAGTATTTT. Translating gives CASSFFEVDTQYF.

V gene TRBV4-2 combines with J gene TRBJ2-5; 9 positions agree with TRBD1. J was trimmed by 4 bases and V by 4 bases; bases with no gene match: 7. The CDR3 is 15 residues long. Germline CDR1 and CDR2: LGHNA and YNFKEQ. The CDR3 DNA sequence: TGTGCCAGCAGCCTAAGACAGGGGGATACAGAGACCCAGTACTTC. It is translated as CASSLRQGDTETQYF.

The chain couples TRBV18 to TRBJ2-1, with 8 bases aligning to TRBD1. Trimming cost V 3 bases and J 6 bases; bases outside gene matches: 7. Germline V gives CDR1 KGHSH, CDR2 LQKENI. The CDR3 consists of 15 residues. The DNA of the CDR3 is TGTGCCAGCTCACCCTACAGGGGGATGGGCAATGAGCAGTTCTTC. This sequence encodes CASSPYRGMGNEQFF. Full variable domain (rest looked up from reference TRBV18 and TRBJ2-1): NAGVMQNPRHLVRRRGQEARLRCSPMKGHSHVYWYRQLPEEGLKFMVYLQKENIIDESGMPKERFSAEFPKEGPSILRIQQVVRGDSAAYFCASSPYRGMGNEQFFGPGTRLTVL.

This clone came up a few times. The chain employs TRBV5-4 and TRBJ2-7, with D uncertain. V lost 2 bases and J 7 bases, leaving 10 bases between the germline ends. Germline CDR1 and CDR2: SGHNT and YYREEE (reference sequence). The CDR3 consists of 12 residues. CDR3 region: CASSFPGLEQYF. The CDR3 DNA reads TGTGCCAGCAGCTTCCCCGGATTAGAGCAGTACTTC.

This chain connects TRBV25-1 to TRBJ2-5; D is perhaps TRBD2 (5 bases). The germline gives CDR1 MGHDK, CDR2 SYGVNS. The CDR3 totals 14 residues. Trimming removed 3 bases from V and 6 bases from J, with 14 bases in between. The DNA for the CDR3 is TGTGCCAGCAGTGAGCCGGGAAACCTAAAGACCCAGTACTTC. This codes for CASSEPGNLKTQYF.

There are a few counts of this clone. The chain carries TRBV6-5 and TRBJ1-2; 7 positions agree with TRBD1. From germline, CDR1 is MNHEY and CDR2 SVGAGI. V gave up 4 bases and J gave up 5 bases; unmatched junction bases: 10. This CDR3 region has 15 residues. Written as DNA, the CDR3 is TGTGCCAGCAGTTGGGGACAGCGAAGTAAATATGGCTACACCTTC. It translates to CASSWGQRSKYGYTF.

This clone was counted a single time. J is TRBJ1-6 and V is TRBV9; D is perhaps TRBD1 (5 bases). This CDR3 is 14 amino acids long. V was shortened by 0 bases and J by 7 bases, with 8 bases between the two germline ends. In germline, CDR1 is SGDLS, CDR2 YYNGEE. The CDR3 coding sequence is TGTGCCAGCAGCGTAGGACAGACGAATTCACCCCTCCACTTT. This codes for CASSVGQTNSPLHF.

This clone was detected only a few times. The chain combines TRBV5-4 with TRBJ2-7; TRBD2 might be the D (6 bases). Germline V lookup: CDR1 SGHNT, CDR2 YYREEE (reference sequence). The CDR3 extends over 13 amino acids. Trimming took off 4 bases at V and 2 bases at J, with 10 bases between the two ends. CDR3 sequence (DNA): TGTGCCAGCAGCACCGGGAGCCCCTACGAGCAGTACTTC. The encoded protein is CASSTGSPYEQYF. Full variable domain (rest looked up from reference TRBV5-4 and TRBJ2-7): ETGVTQSPTHLIKTRGQQVTLRCSSQSGHNTVSWYQQALGQGPQFIFQYYREEENGRGNFPPRFSGLQFPNYSSELNVNALELDDSALYLCASSTGSPYEQYFGPGTRLTVT.

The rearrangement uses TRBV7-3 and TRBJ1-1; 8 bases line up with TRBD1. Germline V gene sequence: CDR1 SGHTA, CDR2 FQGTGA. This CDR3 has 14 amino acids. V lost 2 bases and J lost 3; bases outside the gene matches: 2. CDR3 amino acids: CASSLQGADTEAFF. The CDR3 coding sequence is TGTGCCAGCAGCTTACAGGGGGCTGACACTGAAGCTTTCTTT.

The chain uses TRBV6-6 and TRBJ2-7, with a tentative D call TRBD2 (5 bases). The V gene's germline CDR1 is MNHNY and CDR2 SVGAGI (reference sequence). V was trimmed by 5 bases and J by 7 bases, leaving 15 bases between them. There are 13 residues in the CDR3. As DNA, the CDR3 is TGTGCCAGCAGTGCCAGGCCGTCGGGGGAGCAGTACTTC. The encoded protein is CASSARPSGEQYF.

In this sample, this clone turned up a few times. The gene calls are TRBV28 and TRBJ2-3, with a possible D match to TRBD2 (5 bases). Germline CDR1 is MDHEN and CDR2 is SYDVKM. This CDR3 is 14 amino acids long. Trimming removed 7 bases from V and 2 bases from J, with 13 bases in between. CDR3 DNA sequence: TGTGCCAGCACCCTGACTATTACCACAGATACGCAGTATTTT. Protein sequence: CASTLTITTDTQYF. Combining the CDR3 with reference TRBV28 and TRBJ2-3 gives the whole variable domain DVKVTQSSRYLVKRTGEKVFLECVQDMDHENMFWYRQDPGLGLRLIYFSYDVKMKEKGDIPEGYSVSREKKERFSLILESASTNQTSMYLCASTLTITTDTQYFGPGTRLTVL.

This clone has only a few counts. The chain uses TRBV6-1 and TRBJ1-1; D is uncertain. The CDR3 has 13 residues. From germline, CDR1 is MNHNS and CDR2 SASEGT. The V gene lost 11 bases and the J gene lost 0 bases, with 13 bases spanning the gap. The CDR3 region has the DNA TGTGCCGGAACCAGTACTTTGAACACTGAAGCTTTCTTT. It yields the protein CAGTSTLNTEAFF.

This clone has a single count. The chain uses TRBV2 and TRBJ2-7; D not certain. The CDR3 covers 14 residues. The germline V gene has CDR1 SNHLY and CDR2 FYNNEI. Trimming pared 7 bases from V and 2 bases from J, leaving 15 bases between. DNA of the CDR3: TGTGCCAGCACCGAACGTGGCAGACCCTACGAGCAGTACTTC. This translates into CASTERGRPYEQYF.